This record covers a single T cell receptor (beta chain). Its antigen remains unidentified. Germline V gene sequence: CDR1 SGHAT, CDR2 FQNNGV. The CDR3 is 15 amino acids. J gave up 4 bases and V 3 bases, and 4 bases lay outside the gene matches. This specimen belongs to a study of cytomegalovirus exposure and HLA in healthy donors. The PCR was carried out with 60 Vbeta primers and 13 Jbeta primers. This table comes from immunoSEQ multiplex PCR, and its TCRdb copy is limited to in-frame clones, with some not included. The table shows over 150,000 clones, with approximately 88% occurring only once. Findings and caveats of the study: Per a prior analysis, the majority of TCR beta V segments were productive roughly 90% or roughly 30% of the time. The study designated 164 TCR beta chains cytomegalovirus-associated. DRB1 showed the most TCR associations and HLA-C the fewest in a later analysis, as rates varied by HLA locus.

This sequence joins TRBV11-2 and TRBJ2-1; 9 positions agree with TRBD2. The specimen was PBMCs. The clonotype originates from a woman under 40 in good health and CMV-seronegative. For the CDR3, the DNA is TGTGCCAGCAGCTTGGTAGCGGGGGTATACAATGAGCAGTTCTTC. Protein sequence: CASSLVAGVYNEQFF. Full variable domain (missing parts from reference TRBV11-2 and TRBJ2-1): EAGVAQSPRYKIIEKRQSVAFWCNPISGHATLYWYQQILGQGPKLLIQFQNNGVVDDSQLPKDRFSAERLKGVDSTLKIQPAKLEDSAVYLCASSLVAGVYNEQFFGPGTRLTVL.